This entry lists 14 T cell receptor beta chains sequenced from one sample in a study of PD-1 blockade in mismatch repair-deficient tumors. The table came from immunoSEQ multiplex PCR; TCRdb's copy has only in-frame clones and leaves some out. The data hold around 38,000 clones, with 79% observed a single time. The sample in question was peripheral blood, obtained 4 weeks after starting pembrolizumab. The receptors derive from an adult with mismatch repair-deficient cancer.

The chain carries TRBV27 and TRBJ2-7; D unresolved. There are 13 residues in the CDR3. V dropped 2 bases and J dropped 6 bases, with 11 bases sitting between them. Germline V gene lookup returns CDR1 MNHEY and CDR2 SMNVEV (reference sequence). In DNA form, the CDR3 reads TGTGCCAGCAGTTTAACGACCAACCTCGAGCAGTACTTC. Protein product: CASSLTTNLEQYF.

This sequence joins TRBV19 and TRBJ1-5; D is unclear. The CDR3 has 12 amino acids. V was pared by 1 base and J by 9 bases, with 7 bases between. Looked up from germline, CDR1 is LNHDA and CDR2 is SQIVND (reference sequence). The CDR3 spells CASSIGQRPQHF. Written as DNA, the CDR3 is TGTGCCAGTAGTATAGGCCAACGGCCCCAGCATTTT. The whole variable domain, remainder taken from reference TRBV19 and TRBJ1-5, is DGGITQSPKYLFRKEGQNVTLSCEQNLNHDAMYWYRQDPGQGLRLIYYSQIVNDFQKGDIAEGYSVSREKKESFPLTVTSAQKNPTAFYLCASSIGQRPQHFGDGTRLSIL.

This clone appeared many times. The chain combines TRBV6-1 with TRBJ2-1; 13 bases agree with TRBD2. Germline loops: CDR1 MNHNS, CDR2 SASEGT. V dropped 1 base and J dropped 6; count of bases not matched to a gene: 0. The CDR3 contains 15 residues. The CDR3 loop is CASSEGTSGSNEQFF. The DNA of the CDR3 is TGTGCCAGCAGTGAAGGGACTAGCGGGAGCAATGAGCAGTTCTTC.

J is TRBJ1-2 and V is TRBV2, with 7 bases fitting TRBD1. V was pared by 4 bases and J by 3 bases, with 11 bases of the junction left unmatched. The CDR3 consists of 16 residues. Germline CDR1 is SNHLY and CDR2 is FYNNEI. The CDR3 sequence: CASSVGRTGAHYGYTF. In DNA form, the CDR3 reads TGTGCCAGCAGTGTTGGCCGAACAGGGGCCCACTATGGCTACACCTTC.

V is TRBV7-9 and J is TRBJ2-7; D is perhaps TRBD1 (6 bases). V lost 1 base and J lost 0, with 13 bases in between. This CDR3 spans 16 amino acids. Germline CDR1 and CDR2: SEHNR and FQNEAQ (reference sequence). This CDR3 is CASSLGGQRSSYEQYF. The CDR3 DNA reads as TGTGCCAGCAGCTTAGGAGGACAGAGAAGCTCCTACGAGCAGTACTTC. Full variable domain (missing parts from reference TRBV7-9 and TRBJ2-7): DTGVSQNPRHKITKRGQNVTFRCDPISEHNRLYWYRQTLGQGPEFLTYFQNEAQLEKSRLLSDRFSAERPKGSFSTLEIQRTEQGDSAMYLCASSLGGQRSSYEQYFGPGTRLTVT.

The gene calls are TRBV30 and TRBJ2-1; 11 bases are a match to TRBD2. This CDR3 is built from 18 residues. Germline assignment: CDR1 GTSNPN and CDR2 SVGIG (reference sequence). V gave up 3 bases and J gave up 8 bases; unmatched junction bases: 18. The CDR3 protein is CAWRDTIWGSGRVHEQFF. CDR3 DNA: TGTGCCTGGAGGGACACTATATGGGGTAGCGGGAGGGTACATGAGCAGTTCTTC.

This clone is deemed medium-sized. The V and J genes are TRBV9 and TRBJ2-3, with D possibly matching TRBD1 (5 bases). In germline, CDR1 is SGDLS, CDR2 YYNGEE. CDR3 size: 13 residues. Trimming cost V 4 bases and J 5 bases, with 11 bases left between them. As DNA, the CDR3 is TGTGCCAGCAGCTCCCCCACAGGAGATACGCAGTATTTT. Translation: CASSSPTGDTQYF.

The V and J genes are TRBV5-4 and TRBJ2-5; D is undetermined. Germline values: CDR1 SGHNT, CDR2 YYREEE (reference sequence). The CDR3 runs to 15 residues. Trimming cost V 0 bases and J 2 bases, with 11 bases left between them. The CDR3 reads CASSLALGVQETQYF. CDR3 DNA sequence: TGTGCCAGCAGCTTGGCCCTAGGAGTTCAAGAGACCCAGTACTTC.

This clone appeared a few times. The DNA of the CDR3 is TGTGCCAGCAGCTTGAACAGCCTATATGGCTACACCTTC. Translating it yields CASSLNSLYGYTF. The chain uses TRBV11-2 and TRBJ1-2; D gene uncertain. The CDR3 contains 13 residues. With 3 bases removed from V and 5 bases from J, the gap between germline ends came to 10 bases. Germline CDR1 SGHAT, CDR2 FQNNGV.

The chain carries TRBV11-3 and TRBJ2-1; D remains ambiguous. The CDR3 loop spans 16 amino acids. Germline V gives CDR1 SGHNT, CDR2 YENEEA. Trimming removed 5 bases at V and 4 bases at J, with 18 bases between. CDR3 protein: CASSRNHYGLYNEQFF. The CDR3 DNA is TGTGCCAGCAGCCGTAACCACTACGGGCTATACAATGAGCAGTTCTTC.

The CDR3 sequence is CASSVTGTYKNIQYF. The DNA of the CDR3 is TGTGCCAGCAGTGTTACCGGGACTTACAAAAACATTCAGTACTTC. The chain combines TRBV28 with TRBJ2-4, with D possibly TRBD2 on 6 matching bases. CDR1 is MDHEN, CDR2 SYDVKM, per germline. The CDR3 extends over 15 amino acids. V lost 5 bases, J lost 3 bases, and 14 bases lay in between.

The chain uses TRBV7-9 and TRBJ2-3; no clear D. Deletions cut 0 bases from V and 8 bases from J, with 9 bases between. The CDR3 covers 13 residues. Germline V gene data show CDR1 as SEHNR and CDR2 as FQNEAQ (reference sequence). The chain's CDR3 is CASSLATPSTQYF. CDR3 coding DNA: TGTGCCAGCAGCTTAGCGACTCCTAGTACGCAGTATTTT.

This clone has a single count. This chain uses TRBV19 with TRBJ2-2; D unresolved. V lost 8 bases to trimming and J lost 1 base, with 8 bases between them. Germline values: CDR1 LNHDA, CDR2 SQIVND (reference sequence). The CDR3 covers 13 residues. The CDR3 region has the DNA TGTGCCAGTTTTGAGAGGAACACCGGGGAGCTGTTTTTT. Its protein product is CASFERNTGELFF.

The chain is built from TRBV27 and TRBJ1-5, with D perhaps TRBD1 (5 bases). CDR1 is MNHEY and CDR2 is SMNVEV in the germline V gene (reference sequence). This CDR3 has 14 residues. Trimming pared 2 bases from V and 6 bases from J, leaving 11 bases between. Here the CDR3 reads CASSLIAGSQPQHF. The CDR3 nucleotides are TGTGCCAGCAGTTTAATAGCAGGGAGTCAGCCCCAGCATTTT.